Listed below are T cell receptor beta chains from one sample, sequenced in a study of cytomegalovirus exposure and HLA in healthy donors. Profiled with immunoSEQ multiplex PCR; TCRdb holds only in-frame clones, not every one. The sample shows around 140,000 clones, and roughly 1.6% sits with its ten largest clones. The sequenced sample consisted of PBMCs. Receptors originate from a woman aged 40 to 50 in good health and CMV-seronegative. Each CDR3 is given with its conserved first and last residue. D genes are given only for firm matches.

j_gene,d_gene,v_gene,CDR3nt,CDR3aa
TRBJ1-2,TRBD1,TRBV7-8,TGTGCCAGCAGCTTGAGGGGACAGGGGGTTTCCTCTAACTATGGCTACACCTTC,CASSLRGQGVSSNYGYTF
TRBJ1-2,TRBD1,TRBV7-6,TGTGCCAGCAGCTTAGGCGAGGGACAGAAGCCTTATGGCTACACCTTC,CASSLGEGQKPYGYTF
TRBJ1-1,TRBD1,TRBV10-3,TGTGCCATCAGGGATGGGGACAGGGAGAACACTGAAGCTTTCTTT,CAIRDGDRENTEAFF
TRBJ1-3,NA,TRBV7-2,TGTGCTGGAAGAGCGGGGTCTGGAAACACCATATATTTT,CAGRAGSGNTIYF
TRBJ1-3,NA,TRBV15,TGTGCCACCAGCAGAGGAGGACGGACATCTGGAAACACCATATATTTT,CATSRGGRTSGNTIYF
TRBJ2-3,NA,TRBV7-2,TGTGCCAGCAGCTTAGCGTACGGGTTGGCAGATACGCAGTATTTT,CASSLAYGLADTQYF
TRBJ1-1,NA,TRBV15,TGTGCCACCAGCGGCTCCCTAGTCAACACTGAAGCTTTCTTT,CATSGSLVNTEAFF
TRBJ2-5,TRBD2,TRBV5-1,TGCGCCAGCAGCTTTACGGGGACTAGCGGGGGGGCGTCAGAGACCCAGTACTTC,CASSFTGTSGGASETQYF
TRBJ2-6,TRBD1,TRBV9,TGTGCCAGCAGCGTAGGGATCTCGGGACAGGGCCCCTCTGGGGCCAACGTCCTGACTTTC,CASSVGISGQGPSGANVLTF
TRBJ1-1,TRBD1,TRBV6-1,TGTGCCAGCAGGGGGACAGGGGATTACACTGAAGCTTTCTTT,CASRGTGDYTEAFF
TRBJ1-1,TRBD1,TRBV5-1,TGCGCCAGCAGCATCCAGACAGGGGTGAACACTGAAGCTTTCTTT,CASSIQTGVNTEAFF
TRBJ2-1,TRBD2,TRBV4-2,TGTGCCAGCGGCCAAGTTGGAGCGGGAGGTTACAATGAGCAGTTCTTC,CASGQVGAGGYNEQFF
TRBJ1-5,NA,TRBV27,TGTGCCAGCAGTTTACGGAGGGGCAATCAGCCCCAGCATTTT,CASSLRRGNQPQHF
TRBJ2-7,TRBD1,TRBV28,TGTGCCAGCAGTTTAGCCGGGACAGGGGCCTACGAGCAGTACTTC,CASSLAGTGAYEQYF
TRBJ2-5,NA,TRBV11-2,TGTGCCAGCAGCTTAGGTCCGGTGGGGGGTGATGGGGAGGAGACCCAGTACTTC,CASSLGPVGGDGEETQYF
TRBJ1-1,TRBD1,TRBV7-9,TGTGCCAGCAGCCAGGGACAGGGTCACACTGAAGCTTTCTTT,CASSQGQGHTEAFF
TRBJ2-5,TRBD1,TRBV10-3,TGTGCCATCAGTGAAAGTAGGGGGCGCGGGGAGACCCAGTACTTC,CAISESRGRGETQYF
TRBJ2-2,NA,TRBV5-8,TGTGCCAGCAGCTTGACCAGCGGGCCTTTTAACACCGGGGAGCTGTTTTTT,CASSLTSGPFNTGELFF
TRBJ2-5,TRBD1,TRBV5-1,TGCGCCAGCAGCCCCCCGGGACAGGGAGCCGAGACCCAGTACTTC,CASSPPGQGAETQYF
TRBJ2-5,NA,TRBV11-2,TGTGCCAGCAGCTTAAGGTCCCGCCGACAGTACCAAGAGACCCAGTACTTC,CASSLRSRRQYQETQYF
TRBJ1-1,NA,TRBV7-2,TGTGCCAGCAGCTTAGGGACAACGAACACTGAAGCTTTCTTT,CASSLGTTNTEAFF
TRBJ2-5,NA,TRBV7-9,TGTGCCAGCAGCTCGACTATAGGCCCAGAGACCCAGTACTTC,CASSSTIGPETQYF
TRBJ2-7,NA,TRBV6-6,TGTGCCAGCAGGGAGGTGATTGGGGGGACCTACGAGCAGTACTTC,CASREVIGGTYEQYF
TRBJ2-2,NA,TRBV7-2,TGTGCCAGCAGCTTATCTTCCCGCGGGGGCAACACCGGGGAGCTGTTTTTT,CASSLSSRGGNTGELFF
TRBJ1-2,TRBD1,TRBV28,TGTGCCAGCAGTTTGACAGGGGATGGCTACACCTTC,CASSLTGDGYTF
TRBJ1-4,NA,TRBV2,TGTGCCAGCCTCGAGGAGGCCGGGGATGAAAAACTGTTTTTT,CASLEEAGDEKLFF
TRBJ1-4,NA,TRBV11-2,TGTGCCAGCAGCATCAAAGATATCAGGGGAGTGGTCGATGAAAAACTGTTTTTT,CASSIKDIRGVVDEKLFF
TRBJ2-3,NA,TRBV4-3,TGCGCCAGCAGCCAACTTCGCACAGATACGCAGTATTTT,CASSQLRTDTQYF
TRBJ2-2,TRBD2,TRBV29-1,TGCAGCGTTGAGGGTACGGGGGCGGGAGGCACCGGGGAGCTGTTTTTT,CSVEGTGAGGTGELFF
TRBJ1-2,NA,TRBV6-6,TGTGCCAGCAGTTACGTCCCAAACGGGAGCTATGGCTACACCTTC,CASSYVPNGSYGYTF
TRBJ1-4,TRBD1,TRBV5-4,TGTGCCAGCAGCCAGGGGCCAGGGGGTAATGAAAAACTGTTTTTT,CASSQGPGGNEKLFF